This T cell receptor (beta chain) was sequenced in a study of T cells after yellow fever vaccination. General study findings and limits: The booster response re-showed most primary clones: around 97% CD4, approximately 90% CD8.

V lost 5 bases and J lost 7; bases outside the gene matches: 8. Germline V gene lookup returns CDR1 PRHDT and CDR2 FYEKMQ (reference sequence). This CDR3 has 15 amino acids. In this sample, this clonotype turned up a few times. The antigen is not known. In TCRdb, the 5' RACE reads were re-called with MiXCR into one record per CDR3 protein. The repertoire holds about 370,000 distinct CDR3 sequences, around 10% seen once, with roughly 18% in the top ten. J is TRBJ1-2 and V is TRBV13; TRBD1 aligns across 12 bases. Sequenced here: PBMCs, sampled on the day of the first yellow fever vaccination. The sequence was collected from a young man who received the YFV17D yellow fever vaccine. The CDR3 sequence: CASSPPGQGAFGYTF. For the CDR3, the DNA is TGTGCCAGCAGCCCACCGGGACAGGGGGCGTTTGGCTACACCTTC.